What follows are 19 T cell receptor beta chains derived from one specimen sequenced in a study of OX40 agonist ivuxolimab in advanced cancers. Produced via immunoSEQ multiplex PCR; TCRdb's table is partial and in-frame only. The data hold 70,000 or so clones, with roughly 87% observed a single time. Sample: CD4+ or CD8+ T cells sorted from blood, taken in a trial of the OX40 agonist ivuxolimab. The origin of the receptors is an adult with an advanced solid tumor such as melanoma, head and neck, liver or kidney cancer.

The V call is TRBV29-1, the J call TRBJ2-5, with 8 bases matching TRBD1. The germline V gene has CDR1 SQVTM and CDR2 ANQGSEA. Unmatched junction bases numbered 9, after V lost 7 bases and J lost 2 bases. CDR3 length equals 14 residues. As DNA, the CDR3 is TGCAGCGCCTCCGGGCAGGGGGCTCAAGAGACCCAGTACTTC. Residues: CSASGQGAQETQYF.

This chain joins TRBV6-5 and TRBJ2-7; D not certain. The ends were cut back, 0 bases at V and 7 bases at J, with 10 bases in the middle. The CDR3 length is 13 residues. Germline V gene lookup returns CDR1 MNHEY and CDR2 SVGAGI. CDR3 loop: CASSYSQEKEQYF. The CDR3 region has the DNA TGTGCCAGCAGTTACTCTCAGGAGAAGGAGCAGTACTTC.

The V gene is TRBV7-9, the J gene TRBJ2-5; D ambiguous. Germline loops: CDR1 SEHNR, CDR2 FQNEAQ (reference sequence). This CDR3 comprises 13 residues. V was trimmed by 0 bases and J by 2 bases, leaving 4 bases between them. The CDR3 protein is CASSLAYQETQYF. As DNA, the CDR3 is TGTGCCAGCAGCTTAGCCTATCAAGAGACCCAGTACTTC.

V usage is TRBV7-2 and J usage is TRBJ2-7, with D perhaps matching TRBD2 (5 bases). CDR1 is SGHTA and CDR2 is FQGNSA in the germline V gene. This CDR3 region has 14 residues. Trimming stripped 1 base from V and 3 bases from J, with 10 bases between. Here the CDR3 reads CASSLVAGDYEQYF. In DNA form, the CDR3 reads TGTGCCAGCAGCTTAGTCGCGGGCGACTACGAGCAGTACTTC. Using reference TRBV7-2 and TRBJ2-7 for the parts outside the CDR3, the full variable domain is GAGVSQSPSNKVTEKGKDVELRCDPISGHTALYWYRQSLGQGLEFLIYFQGNSAPDKSGLPSDRFSAERTGGSVSTLTIQRTQQEDSAVYLCASSLVAGDYEQYFGPGTRLTVT.

The chain employs TRBV5-4 and TRBJ2-7; D is unresolved. The CDR3 has 13 residues. Trimming pared 0 bases from V and 5 bases from J, leaving 9 bases between. The V gene's germline CDR1 is SGHNT and CDR2 YYREEE (reference sequence). CDR3 DNA sequence: TGTGCCAGCAGCTTGGATCTCGGAGACGAGCAGTACTTC. Amino acid sequence: CASSLDLGDEQYF.

This clone was counted a few times. CDR3 in amino acids: CASSPGQEPNYGYTF. The CDR3, as DNA: TGTGCCAGCTCACCGGGACAGGAACCTAACTATGGCTACACCTTC. The chain couples TRBV18 to TRBJ1-2; TRBD1 matches 8 bases. Germline V gives CDR1 KGHSH, CDR2 LQKENI. V lost 3 bases, J lost 0 bases, and 3 bases stayed unmatched. There are 15 residues in the CDR3.

The chain joins TRBV28 to TRBJ2-7; D ambiguous. The V end was cut by 3 bases, the J end by 6 bases, with 9 bases between. Germline V gene lookup returns CDR1 MDHEN and CDR2 SYDVKM. CDR3 length equals 12 residues. CDR3 protein: CASSFGRIEQYF. The CDR3 DNA is TGTGCCAGCAGTTTTGGACGGATCGAGCAGTACTTC.

This rearrangement joins TRBV15 to TRBJ1-5; the D is unclear. Between the trimmed V and J ends, which lost 4 bases and 3 bases, there was a span of 10 bases. The germline V gene has CDR1 LNHNV and CDR2 YYDKDF (reference sequence). The CDR3 spans 14 residues. The CDR3 nucleotides read TGTGCCACCAGCACAGCGACAAACAATCAGCCCCAGCATTTT. Its protein is CATSTATNNQPQHF.

The V and J genes are TRBV6-6 and TRBJ2-7; D might be TRBD1 (6 bases). V lost 4 bases and J 5 bases, leaving 12 bases between the germline ends. The CDR3 has 13 amino acids. Germline V CDR1 and CDR2: MNHNY, SVGAGI (reference sequence). The CDR3, as DNA: TGTGCCAGCAGTTTCGACAGGTGGAACGAGCAGTACTTC. Residues: CASSFDRWNEQYF.

The rearrangement links TRBV5-6 to TRBJ1-1; the match to TRBD1 covers 10 bases. This CDR3 is 14 amino acids long. J lost 5 bases, V lost 5 bases, and 6 bases had no gene match. CDR1 is SGHDT and CDR2 is YYEEEE in the germline V gene. The CDR3 reads CASRGDRGPTEAFF. In nucleotides, the CDR3 is TGTGCCAGCAGAGGGGACAGGGGCCCAACTGAAGCTTTCTTT.

The gene calls are TRBV4-2 and TRBJ2-5, with TRBD2 matching over 8 bases. The germline gives CDR1 LGHNA, CDR2 YNFKEQ. CDR3 size: 16 residues. With V trimmed by 0 bases and J by 1 base, 4 bases remained unmatched. CDR3 sequence (DNA): TGTGCCAGCAGCCAAGATGGTACTAGCGGCCAAGAGACCCAGTACTTC. Amino acids: CASSQDGTSGQETQYF.

The V gene is TRBV28, the J gene TRBJ2-5; no definite D call. The CDR3 contains 11 residues. From germline, CDR1 is MDHEN and CDR2 SYDVKM. Trimming took off 5 bases at V and 10 bases at J, with 11 bases between the two ends. CDR3 residues: CASSPTRIQYF. CDR3 coding DNA: TGTGCCAGCAGTCCGACTCGTATCCAGTACTTC.

The CDR3 bases are TGTGCCAGCAGTGTACAGGGAGGGAGCAATCAGCCCCAGCATTTT. The encoded protein is CASSVQGGSNQPQHF. The chain is built from TRBV6-1 and TRBJ1-5; D may be TRBD1 (6 bases). V lost 4 bases and J 1 base, leaving 11 bases between the germline ends. The CDR3 sequence is 15 residues long. Germline V gene sequence: CDR1 MNHNS, CDR2 SASEGT.

CDR3 bases: TGTGCCAGCAGCTTAGCCCGGTCGAGTGAGTTACTAGGGGAGCTGTTTTTT. It yields the protein CASSLARSSELLGELFF. The chain combines TRBV7-2 with TRBJ2-2; D remains unclear. Germline V gives CDR1 SGHTA, CDR2 FQGNSA. The CDR3 has 17 amino acids. Trimming took off 0 bases at V and 8 bases at J, with 19 bases between the two ends.

The chain recombines TRBV9 with TRBJ2-1; the match to TRBD2 covers 10 bases. CDR1 is SGDLS, CDR2 YYNGEE, per germline. The ends lost 0 bases at V and 4 bases at J; junction bases unmatched: 7. The CDR3 contains 17 residues. The CDR3 is CASSVEPGLAEYNEQFF. The CDR3 DNA is TGTGCCAGCAGCGTAGAACCTGGACTAGCGGAATACAATGAGCAGTTCTTC.

V and J are TRBV7-2 and TRBJ1-5; 8 bases match TRBD1. The V and J ends lost 5 bases and 6 bases, in that order; junction bases with no gene match: 9. CDR3 length: 15 residues. From germline, CDR1 is SGHTA and CDR2 FQGNSA. CDR3 loop: CASSRLGTGGQPQHF. The CDR3 DNA follows: TGTGCCAGCAGCCGCCTGGGGACAGGAGGTCAGCCCCAGCATTTT. Together with reference TRBV7-2 and TRBJ1-5, the CDR3 gives the full variable domain: GAGVSQSPSNKVTEKGKDVELRCDPISGHTALYWYRQSLGQGLEFLIYFQGNSAPDKSGLPSDRFSAERTGGSVSTLTIQRTQQEDSAVYLCASSRLGTGGQPQHFGDGTRLSIL.

V is TRBV4-3 and J is TRBJ2-2; maybe TRBD2 (7 bases). V gave up 1 base and J gave up 6 bases, with 12 bases separating them. The CDR3 is made up of 15 amino acids. CDR1 and CDR2 (germline): LGHNA, YSLEER. CDR3 bases: TGCGCCAGCAGCCAAGCAGAGGGGGGGGCCGGGGAGCTGTTTTTT. It yields the protein CASSQAEGGAGELFF.

This clone was counted once. The chain couples TRBV14 to TRBJ2-5, with 7 positions matching TRBD2. Germline V CDR1 and CDR2: SGHDN, FVKESK. There are 12 residues in the CDR3. Trimming took 3 bases from V and 11 from J; bases not matched to a gene: 6. The chain's CDR3 is CASSQTGRGQYF. The CDR3 DNA reads TGTGCCAGCAGCCAGACGGGGCGGGGGCAGTACTTC.

The chain links TRBV5-1 to TRBJ1-6, with TRBD1 as a possible D gene (5 bases). The CDR3 covers 15 residues. V was pared by 1 base and J by 10 bases, with 15 bases between. The germline CDR1 and CDR2 sequences are SGHRS and YFSETQ. CDR3 protein: CASSLQGEGRSPLHF. Here the CDR3 DNA reads TGCGCCAGCAGCTTGCAAGGGGAAGGGAGATCACCCCTCCACTTT.